Listed below are T cell receptor beta chains from one sample, sequenced in a study of T-cell memory formation after mild COVID-19. MiXCR was run by TCRdb on the 5' RACE reads, yielding one entry per CDR3 protein. The sample contains around 300,000 distinct CDR3 sequences, around 15% of which appear only once. The sequenced sample consisted of PBMCs or a T cell subset sorted from them (not recorded which). These receptors all come from a man between 18 and 29 years old who had mild COVID-19 (a few samples of this study predate the infection). Cell type and time point are not known. Both conserved end residues are part of each CDR3. Each record gives: CDR3 protein, CDR3 length, J gene, V gene.

cdr3_aa: CASSQDGEIISSGTGSPDTQYF
cdr3_length: 22
j_call: TRBJ2-3
v_call: TRBV4-2

cdr3_aa: CAILDRAGGYTF
cdr3_length: 12
j_call: TRBJ1-2
v_call: TRBV10-3

cdr3_aa: CASSYTGQGTEAFF
cdr3_length: 14
j_call: TRBJ1-1
v_call: TRBV6-6

cdr3_aa: CASSYVLQEGQYF
cdr3_length: 13
j_call: TRBJ2-7
v_call: TRBV6-2/TRBV6-3

cdr3_aa: CASRRASEGANEQFF
cdr3_length: 15
j_call: TRBJ2-1
v_call: TRBV19

cdr3_aa: CASSLRRGDWNEQFF
cdr3_length: 15
j_call: TRBJ2-1
v_call: TRBV5-1

cdr3_aa: CSANQVHETQYF
cdr3_length: 12
j_call: TRBJ2-5
v_call: TRBV20-1

cdr3_aa: CASSLGTGLDEQFF
cdr3_length: 14
j_call: TRBJ2-1
v_call: TRBV19

cdr3_aa: CASSYSQAGPQGTQYF
cdr3_length: 16
j_call: TRBJ2-5
v_call: TRBV6-5

cdr3_aa: CSARDREYEQYF
cdr3_length: 12
j_call: TRBJ2-7
v_call: TRBV20-1

cdr3_aa: CSASRQVVEKLFF
cdr3_length: 13
j_call: TRBJ1-4
v_call: TRBV20-1

cdr3_aa: CASSLVVGKNSPLHF
cdr3_length: 15
j_call: TRBJ1-6
v_call: TRBV5-1

cdr3_aa: CSARDHVRGLTDTQYF
cdr3_length: 16
j_call: TRBJ2-3
v_call: TRBV20-1

cdr3_aa: CATGTPSAEQYF
cdr3_length: 12
j_call: TRBJ2-7
v_call: TRBV10-3

cdr3_aa: CASSFKADSGKLFF
cdr3_length: 14
j_call: TRBJ1-4
v_call: TRBV12-3/TRBV12-4

cdr3_aa: CSVLTSGGYNEQFF
cdr3_length: 14
j_call: TRBJ2-1
v_call: TRBV29-1

cdr3_aa: CASSQISGEQFF
cdr3_length: 12
j_call: TRBJ2-1
v_call: TRBV4-1

cdr3_aa: CSVESTGEGNTIYF
cdr3_length: 14
j_call: TRBJ1-3
v_call: TRBV29-1

cdr3_aa: CASSYASGGKYEQYF
cdr3_length: 15
j_call: TRBJ2-7
v_call: TRBV6-5

cdr3_aa: CASSLVAWDTQYF
cdr3_length: 13
j_call: TRBJ2-3
v_call: TRBV7-2